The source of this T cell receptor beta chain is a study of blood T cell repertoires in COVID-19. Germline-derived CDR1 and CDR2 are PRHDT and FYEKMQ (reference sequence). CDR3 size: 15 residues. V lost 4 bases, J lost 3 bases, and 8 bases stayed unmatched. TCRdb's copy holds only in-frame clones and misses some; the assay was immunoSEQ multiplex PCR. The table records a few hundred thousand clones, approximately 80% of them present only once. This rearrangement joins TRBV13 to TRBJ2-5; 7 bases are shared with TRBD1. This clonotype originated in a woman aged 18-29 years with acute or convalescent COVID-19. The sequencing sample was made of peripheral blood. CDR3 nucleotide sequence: TGTGCCAGCAGCTCCCCTCGTCAGGGGGAAGAGACCCAGTACTTC. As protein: CASSSPRQGEETQYF.